This TCR beta chain was obtained from a study of shared clonotypes between healthy human individuals. Overall study findings and caveats: Naive subsets generally exceeded memory subsets in estimated richness.

In regard to this clone: The antigen is unknown.

Deep was the level used in running the assay. Measured with immunoSEQ multiplex PCR; TCRdb has only the in-frame clones, and not every one. The data hold 550,000 to 850,000 clones, with 72% observed a single time. Germline values: CDR1 ENHRY, CDR2 SYGVKD. V was clipped by 4 bases and J by 2 bases; unmatched bases: 8. The CDR3 totals 15 residues. The receptor was derived from a young woman in good health. This chain joins TRBV10-3 and TRBJ2-7, with 7 bases aligning to TRBD2. The sequenced material came from memory CD4+ T cells sorted from blood. The sample's subset: CD45RA-negative fraction. CDR3 DNA: TGTGCCATCAGTGTTGGGACTACCATAACCTACGAGCAGTACTTC. The encoded protein is CAISVGTTITYEQYF.